The source of this T cell receptor (beta chain) is a study of blood T cells in healthy people across ages. The CDR3 is 14 residues long. Germline assignment: CDR1 SQVTM and CDR2 ANQGSEA. Trimming took 1 base from V and 0 from J, leaving 6 bases between them. The second PCR ran about 6 to 12 cycles with a sample-barcoded 5' primer and J-beta primers. The template-switch adaptor, which had 12 random nucleotides, put a tag on each cDNA molecule. TCRdb independently ran MiXCR on the 5' RACE reads; one entry per CDR3 protein. The sample lists approximately 1,000,000 distinct CDR3 sequences; roughly two fifths were seen once. A note on this clonotype: What it binds is unknown.

Study-wide findings and caveats: Diversity figures derived from one million T cells were judged to underestimate the true value. Getting older went along with TCR beta diversity per million T cells dropping roughly linearly.

Drawn from each donor were approximately 10 milliliters of peripheral blood. The sequencing input was blood. This TCR was sampled from a man aged 18 to 30 in good health. The genes are TRBV29-1 and TRBJ2-2; D remains unclear. Here the CDR3 DNA reads TGCAGCGTTGAAGCCAAGCCGAACACCGGGGAGCTGTTTTTT. Protein sequence: CSVEAKPNTGELFF.